The text below deals with one TCR beta chain. The antigen remains unidentified. These data originate in a study of T-cell memory formation after mild COVID-19. Study results and limitations: The finding that pre-infection memory included some responding clones suggested that cross-reactive memory joined. Clones contracting over day 15 to 85 were CD4/CD8 balanced, with later expanders leaning CD4+.

TCRdb passed the 5' RACE reads through MiXCR, listing each CDR3 protein once. The sample lists 340,000 or so distinct CDR3 sequences, roughly 13% seen once, with about 20% in the top ten. The V end lost 0 bases, the J end lost 2 bases, and 9 bases lay between the germline ends. CDR1 MNHEY and CDR2 SVGAGI come from the germline V gene. The CDR3 has 15 residues. The sequenced sample consisted of PBMCs or a T cell subset sorted from them (not recorded which). The TCR sequence derives from a man between 18 and 29 years old who had mild COVID-19 (a few samples of this study predate the infection). Cell type and time point are not known. The J gene is TRBJ2-3, the V gene TRBV6-5; no firm D call. The CDR3: CASSYSKHATDTQYF. CDR3 coding DNA: TGTGCCAGCAGTTACTCGAAGCACGCCACAGATACGCAGTATTTT.